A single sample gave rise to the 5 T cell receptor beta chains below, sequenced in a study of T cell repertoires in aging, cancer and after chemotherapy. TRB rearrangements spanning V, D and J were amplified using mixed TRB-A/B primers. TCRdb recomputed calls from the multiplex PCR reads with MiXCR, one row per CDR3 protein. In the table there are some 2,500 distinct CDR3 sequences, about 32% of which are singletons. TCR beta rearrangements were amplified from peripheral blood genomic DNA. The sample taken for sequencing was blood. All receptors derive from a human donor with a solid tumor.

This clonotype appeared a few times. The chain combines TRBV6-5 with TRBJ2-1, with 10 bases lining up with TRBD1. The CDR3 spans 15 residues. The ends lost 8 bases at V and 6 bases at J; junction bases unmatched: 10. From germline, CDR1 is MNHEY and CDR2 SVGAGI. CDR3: CASRSGTGAINEQFF. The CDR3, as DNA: TGTGCCAGCCGCAGCGGGACAGGGGCGATCAATGAGCAGTTCTTC.

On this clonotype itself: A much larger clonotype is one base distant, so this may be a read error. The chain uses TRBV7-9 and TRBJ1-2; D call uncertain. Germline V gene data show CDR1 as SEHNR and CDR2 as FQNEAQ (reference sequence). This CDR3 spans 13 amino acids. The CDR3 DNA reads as TGTGACAGCAGTCCCTATGGCTACTATGGCTACACCTTC. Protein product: CDSSPYGYYGYTF.

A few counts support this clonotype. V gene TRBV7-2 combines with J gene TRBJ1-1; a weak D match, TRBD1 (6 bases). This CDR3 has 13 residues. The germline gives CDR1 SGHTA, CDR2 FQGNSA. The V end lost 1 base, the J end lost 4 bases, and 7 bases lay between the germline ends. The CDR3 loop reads CASSLGGGTEAFF. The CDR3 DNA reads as TGTGCCAGCAGCTTAGGAGGGGGCACTGAAGCTTTCTTT.

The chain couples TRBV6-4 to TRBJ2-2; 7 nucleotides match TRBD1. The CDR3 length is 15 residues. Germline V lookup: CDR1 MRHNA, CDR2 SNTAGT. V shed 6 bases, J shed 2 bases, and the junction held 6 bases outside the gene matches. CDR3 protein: CASSKRDSNTGELFF. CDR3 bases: TGTGCCAGCAGCAAACGGGACAGCAACACCGGGGAGCTGTTTTTT.

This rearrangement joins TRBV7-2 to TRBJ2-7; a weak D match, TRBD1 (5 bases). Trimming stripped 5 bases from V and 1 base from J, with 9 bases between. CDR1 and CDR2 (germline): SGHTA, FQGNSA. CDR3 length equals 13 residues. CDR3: CASSTRQSYEQYF. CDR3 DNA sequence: TGTGCCAGCAGCACCCGACAGTCCTACGAGCAGTACTTC.